The source of this T cell receptor beta chain is a study of long-term antiretroviral therapy in people with HIV. Runs used v3.0 of the immunoSEQ assay and were done at survey level. Produced via immunoSEQ multiplex PCR; TCRdb's table is partial and in-frame only. The table records 25,000 to 35,000 clones, roughly 90% of them present only once. This specimen consisted of unsorted PBMCs, obtained 1.8 years after starting antiretroviral therapy. The TCR sequence derives from a woman aged 18-30 years with HIV.

The CDR3 sequence: CASSLAGGALGETQYF. DNA of the CDR3: TGTGCCAGCAGCTTAGCGGGGGGGGCCTTAGGAGAGACCCAGTACTTC. This chain joins TRBV7-2 and TRBJ2-5; D may be TRBD2 (7 bases). The germline V gene has CDR1 SGHTA and CDR2 FQGNSA. CDR3 length equals 16 residues. The germline V and J ends were trimmed by 0 bases and 4 bases, with 15 bases remaining between them.